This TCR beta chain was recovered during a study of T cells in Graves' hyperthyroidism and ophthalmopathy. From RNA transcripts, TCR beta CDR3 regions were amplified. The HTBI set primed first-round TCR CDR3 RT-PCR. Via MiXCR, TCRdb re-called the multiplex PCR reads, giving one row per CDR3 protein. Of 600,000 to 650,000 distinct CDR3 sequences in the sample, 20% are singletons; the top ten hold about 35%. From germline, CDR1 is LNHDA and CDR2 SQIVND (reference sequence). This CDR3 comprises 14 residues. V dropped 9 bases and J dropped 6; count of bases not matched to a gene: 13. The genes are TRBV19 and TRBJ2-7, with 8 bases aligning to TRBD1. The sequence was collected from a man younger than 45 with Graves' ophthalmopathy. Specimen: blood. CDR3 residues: CASRSDRGGSEQYF. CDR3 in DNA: TGTGCCAGCCGCTCCGACAGGGGCGGTTCCGAGCAGTACTTC. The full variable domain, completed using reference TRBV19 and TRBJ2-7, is DGGITQSPKYLFRKEGQNVTLSCEQNLNHDAMYWYRQDPGQGLRLIYYSQIVNDFQKGDIAEGYSVSREKKESFPLTVTSAQKNPTAFYLCASRSDRGGSEQYFGPGTRLTVT.